This T cell receptor beta chain was recorded in a study of cytomegalovirus exposure and HLA in healthy donors. Overall study results and limits: Altogether, about 160 TCR beta chains were recorded as cytomegalovirus-associated.

This clone has only one observation. Its specificity is not known. Primers: 60 Vbeta forward and 13 Jbeta reverse. TCRdb keeps only in-frame clones here, not all; method: immunoSEQ multiplex PCR. The sample has 100,000 to 150,000 clones; 82% are singletons. The receptor comes from a boy younger than 10 in good health and CMV-seronegative. Sample: PBMCs.

CDR3 sequence: CASSFQALQETGELFF. In DNA, the CDR3 is TGTGCCAGCAGCTTCCAAGCCTTACAGGAAACCGGGGAGCTGTTTTTT. The rearrangement uses TRBV7-3 and TRBJ2-2; D perhaps matches TRBD1 (5 bases). There are 16 residues in the CDR3. CDR1 and CDR2 (germline): SGHTA, FQGTGA. Trimming pared 3 bases from V and 5 bases from J, leaving 16 bases between.